One sample yielded the 21 T cell receptor beta chains listed below, sequenced in a study of blood T cells in healthy people across ages (dated by TCRdb to the mid-2010s). The library was built by means of 5' RACE. Sequencing took place on an Illumina HiSeq 2500. A second PCR of about 6 to 12 cycles was run with a J-beta primer mix and a sample-barcoded 5' primer. TCRdb cleaned the public reads at Q25 with fastp, built clones with MiXCR and kept in-frame beta chains. CDR3 protein duplicates are merged, each entry listing the most common genes and DNA. Here the sample has over 950,000 distinct CDR3 sequences; more than 30% occur a single time. Roughly 13% of the sample belongs to the ten largest clones. Sequencing input: blood. These receptors came from a man aged 18 to 29 in good health.

The rearrangement uses TRBV20-1 and TRBJ2-5, with D perhaps matching TRBD1 (5 bases). Germline V gives CDR1 DFQATT, CDR2 SNEGSKA (reference sequence). V was cut by 3 bases and J by 5 bases, with 13 bases left in between. CDR3 size: 13 residues. The CDR3 DNA follows: TGCAGTGCTAGTACAGGACCCAGGGAGACCCAGTACTTC. Its protein product is CSASTGPRETQYF.

This clonotype came up once. The rearrangement links TRBV18 to TRBJ1-5; no clear D. The germline V and J ends were trimmed by 5 bases and 5 bases, with 10 bases remaining between them. The CDR3 length is 13 residues. The germline gives CDR1 KGHSH, CDR2 LQKENI. The chain's CDR3 is CASSGAADQPQHF. The DNA for the CDR3 is TGTGCCAGCTCAGGTGCGGCAGATCAGCCCCAGCATTTT.

This clonotype was counted a few times. This chain joins TRBV6-5 and TRBJ2-2; a possible D gene is TRBD1 (5 bases). Looked up from germline, CDR1 is MNHEY and CDR2 is SVGAGI. This CDR3 is built from 14 residues. V lost 2 bases, J lost 1 base, and 5 bases lay in between. The CDR3 region has the DNA TGTGCCAGCAGTTACAGGGGGAACACCGGGGAGCTGTTTTTT. Translation: CASSYRGNTGELFF.

The chain joins TRBV5-6 to TRBJ2-3; D gene unclear. The germline V gene encodes CDR1 SGHDT and CDR2 YYEEEE. This CDR3 is 15 amino acids long. V lost 0 bases, J lost 0 bases, and 8 bases lay in between. CDR3 loop: CASSLDSASTDTQYF. DNA of the CDR3: TGTGCCAGCAGCTTGGACAGCGCCAGCACAGATACGCAGTATTTT.

This clonotype showed up just a few times. The rearrangement joins TRBV10-3 to TRBJ1-6, with no clear D. The CDR3 covers 14 residues. Trimming removed 3 bases at V and 6 bases at J, with 9 bases between. Germline assignment: CDR1 ENHRY and CDR2 SYGVKD. The CDR3 sequence is CAISEDRLNSPLHF. The CDR3 coding sequence is TGTGCCATCAGTGAAGATAGGCTTAATTCACCCCTCCACTTT.

This chain uses TRBV6-6 with TRBJ1-5; D is ambiguous. Germline V gene sequence: CDR1 MNHNY, CDR2 SVGAGI (reference sequence). The CDR3 sequence is 14 residues long. The V gene lost 6 bases and the J gene lost 2 bases, with 11 bases spanning the gap. The CDR3 region has the DNA TGTGCCAGCAGGGCGAGACAAGGCAATCAGCCCCAGCATTTT. It codes for CASRARQGNQPQHF.

J is TRBJ2-1 and V is TRBV4-2; D possibly uses TRBD1 or TRBD2 (5 bases each). The tail of the sequence fits TRBJ2-7 better, so the J call may be wrong. This CDR3 spans 15 amino acids. Germline values: CDR1 LGHNA, CDR2 YNFKEQ. CDR3 region: CASSQTGPSYNEQYF. CDR3 coding DNA: TGTGCCAGCAGCCAAACGGGGCCGTCCTACAATGAGCAGTACTTC.

The CDR3 nucleotides are TGTGCCATCAGTGAGTCGACGGGACGGAGCTCCTACGAGCAGTACTTC. It translates to CAISESTGRSSYEQYF. The gene calls are TRBV10-3 and TRBJ2-7; the D gene could be TRBD1 or TRBD2 (5 bases each). Per the germline V gene, CDR1 is ENHRY and CDR2 is SYGVKD. Trimming took 0 bases from V and 0 from J, leaving 12 bases between them. The CDR3 spans 16 residues.

A remark on this clonotype: A read error may explain this, as a much larger clone is one base away. The rearrangement links TRBV12-3 or TRBV12-4 to TRBJ2-5, with 10 bases identical to TRBD2. CDR3 length equals 16 residues. J was trimmed by 11 bases and V by 7 bases; bases with no gene match: 19. The CDR3, as DNA: TGTGCCAGCACTCCCCCGGGACTAGCGTTATATTATGAGCAGTACTTC. It specifies CASTPPGLALYYEQYF.

This clonotype was counted a few times. The chain is built from TRBV20-1 and TRBJ2-7; the D gene could be TRBD1 or TRBD2 (5 bases each). Germline lookup yields CDR1 DFQATT and CDR2 SNEGSKA (reference sequence). The CDR3 loop spans 12 amino acids. The ends were cut back, 6 bases at V and 2 bases at J, with 11 bases in the middle. CDR3 bases: TGCAGTGCCTGGGACCGAGCCTACGAGCAGTACTTC. Protein product: CSAWDRAYEQYF.

The chain carries TRBV7-2 and TRBJ1-6; 7 positions match TRBD1. Germline V gene sequence: CDR1 SGHTA, CDR2 FQGNSA. V shed 1 base and J 6 bases; nucleotides not matched to a gene: 3. This CDR3 spans 15 amino acids. The CDR3 nucleotides are TGTGCCAGCAGCTTAGTCAGGGGGACTAATTCACCCCTCCACTTT. As protein: CASSLVRGTNSPLHF. The full variable domain, completed using reference TRBV7-2 and TRBJ1-6, is GAGVSQSPSNKVTEKGKDVELRCDPISGHTALYWYRQSLGQGLEFLIYFQGNSAPDKSGLPSDRFSAERTGGSVSTLTIQRTQQEDSAVYLCASSLVRGTNSPLHFGNGTRLTVT.

The J gene is TRBJ1-1, the V gene TRBV4-3; D not resolved. CDR3 size: 15 residues. Germline-derived CDR1 and CDR2 are LGHNA and YSLEER. Trimming took 0 bases from V and 2 from J, leaving 10 bases between them. CDR3 DNA sequence: TGCGCCAGCAGCCAAGATGTTACCGGAAACACTGAAGCTTTCTTT. Translation: CASSQDVTGNTEAFF.

This clonotype came up a few times. The rearrangement links TRBV28 to TRBJ2-5; D is undetermined. V dropped 6 bases and J dropped 1 base, with 15 bases sitting between them. The germline V gene encodes CDR1 MDHEN and CDR2 SYDVKM. The CDR3 has 15 amino acids. CDR3 nucleotides: TGTGCCAGCAGACTAAAGCTGGCAACCCAAGAGACCCAGTACTTC. It yields the protein CASRLKLATQETQYF.

The chain uses TRBV9 and TRBJ1-2; D not resolved. CDR3 length: 13 residues. Looked up from germline, CDR1 is SGDLS and CDR2 is YYNGEE. V shed 4 bases and J shed 3 bases, with 10 bases lying between them. The CDR3 is CASSSGLDYGYTF. Written as DNA, the CDR3 is TGTGCCAGCAGCTCCGGCCTCGACTATGGCTACACCTTC. Full variable domain (outside the CDR3, taken from reference TRBV9 and TRBJ1-2): DSGVTQTPKHLITATGQRVTLRCSPRSGDLSVYWYQQSLDQGLQFLIQYYNGEERAKGNILERFSAQQFPDLHSELNLSSLELGDSALYFCASSSGLDYGYTFGSGTRLTVV.

This clonotype was detected many times. The rearrangement uses TRBV6-1 and TRBJ2-4, with TRBD2 identical over 10 bases. The CDR3 contains 19 residues. The V gene's germline CDR1 is MNHNS and CDR2 SASEGT. With 7 bases clipped from V and 7 bases from J, the junction kept 22 bases outside the gene matches. In DNA form, the CDR3 reads TGTGCCAGCAACCCACAGGCGCTTACAGCGGGGGGGCTAGTGAACATTCAGTACTTC. This encodes CASNPQALTAGGLVNIQYF.

This rearrangement joins TRBV11-2 to TRBJ1-1; 7 bases are a match to TRBD1. With V trimmed by 5 bases and J by 6 bases, 12 bases remained unmatched. CDR1 and CDR2 (germline): SGHAT, FQNNGV. There are 15 residues in the CDR3. In nucleotides, the CDR3 is TGTGCCAGCAGCGGACCAATGACAGGGTTCCCTGAAGCTTTCTTT. As protein: CASSGPMTGFPEAFF. The full variable domain, completed using reference TRBV11-2 and TRBJ1-1, is EAGVAQSPRYKIIEKRQSVAFWCNPISGHATLYWYQQILGQGPKLLIQFQNNGVVDDSQLPKDRFSAERLKGVDSTLKIQPAKLEDSAVYLCASSGPMTGFPEAFFGQGTRLTVV.

The J gene is TRBJ2-2, the V gene TRBV27; D uncertain. The CDR3 length is 16 residues. Germline CDR1 and CDR2: MNHEY and SMNVEV (reference sequence). V lost 4 bases and J lost 0, with 12 bases in between. In DNA form, the CDR3 reads TGTGCCAGCAGTTGGGCGGACCCATCGAACACCGGGGAGCTGTTTTTT. Residues: CASSWADPSNTGELFF.

This clonotype was observed a few times. The chain joins TRBV15 to TRBJ1-4; tentatively, D is TRBD1 (6 bases). V was cut by 6 bases and J by 2 bases, with 7 bases left in between. The CDR3 totals 13 residues. CDR1 and CDR2 (germline): LNHNV, YYDKDF (reference sequence). CDR3 amino acids: CATRRGTNEKLFF. In DNA form, the CDR3 reads TGTGCCACCAGGAGGGGGACTAATGAAAAACTGTTTTTT.

The chain recombines TRBV7-9 with TRBJ2-3; D is uncertain. The CDR3 extends over 13 amino acids. Germline V gene lookup returns CDR1 SEHNR and CDR2 FQNEAQ (reference sequence). Trimming took 3 bases from V and 3 from J, leaving 7 bases between them. CDR3 bases: TGTGCCAGCAGCTTCCTCAGGACAGATACGCAGTATTTT. Encoded protein: CASSFLRTDTQYF.

This clonotype was seen repeatedly, ten times or more. V gene TRBV9 combines with J gene TRBJ2-5; 7 bases are a match to TRBD1. The CDR3 has 14 amino acids. Trimming removed 4 bases from V and 1 base from J; junction bases left unmatched: 4. Germline V gene lookup returns CDR1 SGDLS and CDR2 YYNGEE. For the CDR3, the DNA is TGTGCCAGCAGCCTGGGACAGATCCAAGAGACCCAGTACTTC. Amino acid sequence: CASSLGQIQETQYF.

This clonotype was seen only a few times. The DNA for the CDR3 is TGTGCCAGCAGCCCCAGACAGGGGGCGGTCTTCAATGAGCAGTTCTTC. Its protein product is CASSPRQGAVFNEQFF. This rearrangement joins TRBV11-2 to TRBJ2-1, with 10 bases fitting TRBD1. CDR1 SGHAT and CDR2 FQNNGV come from the germline V gene. V shed 5 bases, J shed 6 bases, and the junction held 10 bases outside the gene matches. The CDR3 extends over 16 amino acids.